Listed below are T cell receptor beta chains from one sample, sequenced in a study of HIV-infected patients and healthy controls. TCRdb independently ran MiXCR on the 5' RACE reads; one entry per CDR3 protein. The table has about 17,000 distinct CDR3 sequences, about a sixth seen once. The sequencing input was CD8+ T cells from blood. The receptor source for this set is a human donor in good health. The CDR3 runs from the conserved cysteine through the conserved F or W. D genes are given only for firm matches. For some rows the clone size is stated as once, few or many, or as a class when expanded; others skip it.

TGTGCCAGCAGCTTAGCGGAGCGTGAGACCCAGTACTTC	CASSLAERETQYF	TRBV7-6	TRBJ2-5	NA	NA
TGTGCCAGCACCCTACAGGGGGGGTCCTACGAGCAGTACTTC	CASTLQGGSYEQYF	TRBV5-5	TRBJ2-7	NA	many
TGTGCCAGCGGGGGGGACAGGGAAATCAATGAGCAGTTCTTC	CASGGDREINEQFF	TRBV28	TRBJ2-1	TRBD1	medium-sized
TGCAGTGCTAGAGATGGCGGGGAGCGGGAGGGCACCGGGGAGCTGTTTTTT	CSARDGGEREGTGELFF	TRBV20-1	TRBJ2-2	TRBD2	many
TGTGCCAGCAGCTTTGGAGGCGGGGGGGCCACAGATACGCAGTATTTT	CASSFGGGGATDTQYF	TRBV7-2	TRBJ2-3	TRBD2	once
TGTGCCAGTAGTATAGGGGGCGAGCAGTTCTTC	CASSIGGEQFF	TRBV19	TRBJ2-1	NA	NA
TGTGCCAGCTCGGGACAGACGAACACTGAAGCTTTCTTT	CASSGQTNTEAFF	TRBV7-9	TRBJ1-1	TRBD1	NA
TGTGCCATCAGTGAGAGCGGGAGAGTTTACGAGCAGTACTTC	CAISESGRVYEQYF	TRBV10-3	TRBJ2-7	TRBD2	NA
TGTGCCAGCAGCCTGGACGCACGCTATGGCTACACCTTC	CASSLDARYGYTF	TRBV21-1	TRBJ1-2	NA	many
TGTGCCACCAGCAGAGATGGTAGGGGGGTGAGCTCCTACGAGCAGTACTTC	CATSRDGRGVSSYEQYF	TRBV15	TRBJ2-7	NA	many
TGTGCCAGCAGTTTAGTCAGGGGAGACGCTAACTATGGCTACACCTTC	CASSLVRGDANYGYTF	TRBV12-3/TRBV12-4	TRBJ1-2	NA	many
TGTGCCAGCAGCCGAACCGGAGGCAGGATGGCAGATACGCAGTATTTT	CASSRTGGRMADTQYF	TRBV4-2	TRBJ2-3	NA	many
TGTGCCAGCAGCTTGGGACAGGCCTCCTACGAGCAGTACTTC	CASSLGQASYEQYF	TRBV27	TRBJ2-7	TRBD1	many
TGTGCCAGCAGCCAAGTCAGTTATGGCACCGTGGAGCAGTACTTC	CASSQVSYGTVEQYF	TRBV3-1	TRBJ2-7	NA	NA
TGCGCCAGCAGCCAAGAGGCGGAATCAGCCCTCCACTTT	CASSQEAESALHF	TRBV4-3	TRBJ1-6	NA	many
TGTGCCACCTCCGGGGGACTAATAGAAACCGGGGAGCTGTTTTTT	CATSGGLIETGELFF	TRBV27	TRBJ2-2	TRBD2	NA
TGTGCCAGCAGTTCACGCCAAGAGACCCAGTACTTC	CASSSRQETQYF	TRBV27	TRBJ2-5	NA	many
TGTGCCACCAGCAGAAAAACAGGGGACGAGACCCAGTACTTC	CATSRKTGDETQYF	TRBV15	TRBJ2-5	TRBD1	NA
TGTGCCAGCAGCTTACGGAGACTAGAGGCAAATGAGCAGTTCTTC	CASSLRRLEANEQFF	TRBV7-2	TRBJ2-1	NA	many
TGTGCCAGCAGCGTAGCGGGAGTCCCCACAGATACGCAGTATTTT	CASSVAGVPTDTQYF	TRBV9	TRBJ2-3	NA	NA
TGCAGCGTTGAAGATCAGGTGGTGAGCTCCTACAATGAGCAGTTCTTC	CSVEDQVVSSYNEQFF	TRBV29-1	TRBJ2-1	NA	many
TGCGCCAGCAGCTTACAACAGGGGTTATCGGGGACTGAAGCTTTCTTT	CASSLQQGLSGTEAFF	TRBV5-1	TRBJ1-1	TRBD1	many
TGTGCCTGGAATGGACGGGGGTATAGCAATCAGCCCCAGCATTTT	CAWNGRGYSNQPQHF	TRBV30	TRBJ1-5	NA	few
TGTGCCGTCCACAGGGGCTTGGAGACCTACGAGCAGTACTTC	CAVHRGLETYEQYF	TRBV6-6	TRBJ2-7	TRBD1	once
TGCAGTGCAGGAGCGCGGCAGGTGGCCTACGAGCAGTACTTC	CSAGARQVAYEQYF	TRBV20-1	TRBJ2-7	NA	many
TGTGCCAGCAGTGCCAGGGGCGATGAGCAGTTCTTC	CASSARGDEQFF	TRBV6-1	TRBJ2-1	NA	many
TGTGCCAGCAGCCTAACTATGACTAGCGGGAGGCCCCCGGACCATGTCTACGAGCAGTACTTC	CASSLTMTSGRPPDHVYEQYF	TRBV7-9	TRBJ2-7	TRBD2	many
TGTGCCAGCAGTTTAAAGGATGCAGACTACGAGCAGTACTTC	CASSLKDADYEQYF	TRBV12-3/TRBV12-4	TRBJ2-7	NA	few
TGTGCCAGCAGCCAAGCTTACAGGGTGAGCTCCTACAATGAGCAGTTCTTC	CASSQAYRVSSYNEQFF	TRBV3-1	TRBJ2-1	NA	many